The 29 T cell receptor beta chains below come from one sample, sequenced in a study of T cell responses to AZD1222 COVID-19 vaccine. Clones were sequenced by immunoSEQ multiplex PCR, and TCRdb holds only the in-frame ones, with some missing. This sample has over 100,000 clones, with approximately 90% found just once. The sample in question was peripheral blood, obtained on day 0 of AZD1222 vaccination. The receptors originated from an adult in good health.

The CDR3 DNA sequence: TGTGCCAGCAGTTACTCGATCCCCTCCATGAACACTGAAGCTTTCTTT. This encodes CASSYSIPSMNTEAFF. The V and J genes are TRBV6-7 and TRBJ1-1, with D hard to call. TRBV6-7 qualifies as an ORF whose function is uncertain. CDR3 length: 16 amino acids. Trimming stripped 0 bases from V and 0 bases from J, with 11 bases between.

The CDR3 sequence is CATSRGYEPGTEAFF. The CDR3, as DNA: TGTGCCACCAGCAGAGGCTATGAACCGGGCACTGAAGCTTTCTTT. The J gene is TRBJ1-1, the V gene TRBV15; D is unresolved. The CDR3 is 15 residues long. Trimming took 1 base from V and 4 from J, leaving 13 bases between them. Germline CDR1 is LNHNV and CDR2 is YYDKDF (reference sequence).

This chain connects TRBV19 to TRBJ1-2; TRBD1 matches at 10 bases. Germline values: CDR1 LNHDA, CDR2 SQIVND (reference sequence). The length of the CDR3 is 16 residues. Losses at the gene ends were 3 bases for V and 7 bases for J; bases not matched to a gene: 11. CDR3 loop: CASSIRATGGSGGYTF. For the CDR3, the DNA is TGTGCCAGTAGTATTCGGGCGACAGGGGGCTCAGGTGGCTACACCTTC.

The CDR3 DNA reads TGTGCCAGCAGCCAAGATCAGTCCCAGGGGACCTATGGCTACACCTTC. Translated: CASSQDQSQGTYGYTF. The rearrangement joins TRBV4-2 to TRBJ1-2; TRBD1 is a possible D gene (6 bases). Trimming pared 0 bases from V and 4 bases from J, leaving 15 bases between. The CDR3 length is 16 residues. Germline-derived CDR1 and CDR2 are LGHNA and YNFKEQ.

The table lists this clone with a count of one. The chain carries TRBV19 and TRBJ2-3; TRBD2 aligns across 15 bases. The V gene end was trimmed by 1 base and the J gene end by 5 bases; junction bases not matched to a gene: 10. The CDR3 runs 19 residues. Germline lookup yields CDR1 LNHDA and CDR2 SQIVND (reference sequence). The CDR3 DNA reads TGTGCCAGTAGTATAGGTTACCAGCGGACTAGCGGGAGGGGAGATACGCAGTATTTT. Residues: CASSIGYQRTSGRGDTQYF.

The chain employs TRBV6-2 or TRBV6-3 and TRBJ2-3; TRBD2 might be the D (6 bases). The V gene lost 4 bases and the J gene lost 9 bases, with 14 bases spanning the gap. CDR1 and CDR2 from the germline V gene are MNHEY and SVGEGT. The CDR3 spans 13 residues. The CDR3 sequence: CASSFGGPRTQYF. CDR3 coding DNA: TGTGCCAGCAGTTTCGGAGGGCCGCGGACGCAGTATTTT.

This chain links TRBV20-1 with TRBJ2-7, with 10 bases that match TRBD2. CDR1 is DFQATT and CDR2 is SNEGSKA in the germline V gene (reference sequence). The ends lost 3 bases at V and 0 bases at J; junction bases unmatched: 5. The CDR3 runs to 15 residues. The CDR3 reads CSASAAGGPSYEQYF. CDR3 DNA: TGCAGTGCTAGTGCAGCGGGAGGGCCCTCCTACGAGCAGTACTTC.

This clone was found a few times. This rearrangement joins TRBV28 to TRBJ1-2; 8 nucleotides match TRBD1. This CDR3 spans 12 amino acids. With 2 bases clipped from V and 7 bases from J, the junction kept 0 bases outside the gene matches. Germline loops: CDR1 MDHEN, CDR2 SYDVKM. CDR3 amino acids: CASSLQGAGYTF. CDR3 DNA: TGTGCCAGCAGTTTACAGGGGGCTGGCTACACCTTC.

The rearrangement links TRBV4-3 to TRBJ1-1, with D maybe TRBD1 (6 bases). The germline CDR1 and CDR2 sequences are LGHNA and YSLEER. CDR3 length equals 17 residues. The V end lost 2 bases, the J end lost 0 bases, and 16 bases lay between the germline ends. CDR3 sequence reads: CASSQTRLQGLNTEAFF. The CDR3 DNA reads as TGCGCCAGCAGCCAAACTCGTTTACAGGGCTTGAACACTGAAGCTTTCTTT.

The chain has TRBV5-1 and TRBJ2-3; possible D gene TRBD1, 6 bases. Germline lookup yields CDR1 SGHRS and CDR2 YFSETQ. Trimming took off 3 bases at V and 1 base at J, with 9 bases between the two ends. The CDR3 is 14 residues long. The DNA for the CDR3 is TGCGCCAGCAGCTCGAAGGGGGGCACAGATACGCAGTATTTT. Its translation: CASSSKGGTDTQYF.

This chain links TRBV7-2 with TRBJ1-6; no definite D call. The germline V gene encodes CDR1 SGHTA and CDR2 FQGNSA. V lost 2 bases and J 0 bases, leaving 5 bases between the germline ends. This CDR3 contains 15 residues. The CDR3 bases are TGTGCCAGCAGCTTAACGAGCTCCTATAATTCACCCCTCCACTTT. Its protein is CASSLTSSYNSPLHF.

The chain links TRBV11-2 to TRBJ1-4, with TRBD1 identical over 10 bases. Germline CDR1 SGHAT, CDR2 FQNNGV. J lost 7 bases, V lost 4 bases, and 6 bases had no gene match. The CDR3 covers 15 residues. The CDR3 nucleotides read TGTGCCAGCAGCTCACGACAGGGGGCTTCTGAAAAACTGTTTTTT. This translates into CASSSRQGASEKLFF.

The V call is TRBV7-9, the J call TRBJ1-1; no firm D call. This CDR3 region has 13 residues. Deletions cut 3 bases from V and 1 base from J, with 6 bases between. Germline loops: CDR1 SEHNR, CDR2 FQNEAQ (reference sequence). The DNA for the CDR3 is TGTGCCAGCAGCTTGCTCCCGAACACTGAAGCTTTCTTT. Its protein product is CASSLLPNTEAFF.

CDR3 sequence (DNA): TGTGCCAGCAGCTTCGGCGGGAGTGGGTACAATGAGCAGTTCTTC. Its translation: CASSFGGSGYNEQFF. The chain carries TRBV7-2 and TRBJ2-1; 7 bases are shared with TRBD2. Germline-derived CDR1 and CDR2 are SGHTA and FQGNSA. J gave up 4 bases and V 3 bases, and 6 bases lay outside the gene matches. This CDR3 is 15 amino acids long.

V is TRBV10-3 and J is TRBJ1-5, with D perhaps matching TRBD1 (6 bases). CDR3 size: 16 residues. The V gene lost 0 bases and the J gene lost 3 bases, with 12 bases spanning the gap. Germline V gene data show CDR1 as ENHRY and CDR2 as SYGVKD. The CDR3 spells CAISESGQGNNQPQHF. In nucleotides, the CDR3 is TGTGCCATCAGTGAGTCGGGGCAGGGGAACAATCAGCCCCAGCATTTT.

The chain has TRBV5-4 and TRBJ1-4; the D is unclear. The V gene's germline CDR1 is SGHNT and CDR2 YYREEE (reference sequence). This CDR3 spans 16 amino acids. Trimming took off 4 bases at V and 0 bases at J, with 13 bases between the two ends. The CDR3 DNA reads TGTGCCAGCAGCAGAAGCGCACCTACAACTAATGAAAAACTGTTTTTT. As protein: CASSRSAPTTNEKLFF.

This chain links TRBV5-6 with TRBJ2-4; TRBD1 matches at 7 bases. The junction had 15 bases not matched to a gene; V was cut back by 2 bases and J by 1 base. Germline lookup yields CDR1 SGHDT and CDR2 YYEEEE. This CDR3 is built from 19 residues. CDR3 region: CASSFSPLQGSGAKNIQYF. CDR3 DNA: TGTGCCAGCAGCTTTTCTCCACTACAGGGGTCCGGGGCCAAAAACATTCAGTACTTC.

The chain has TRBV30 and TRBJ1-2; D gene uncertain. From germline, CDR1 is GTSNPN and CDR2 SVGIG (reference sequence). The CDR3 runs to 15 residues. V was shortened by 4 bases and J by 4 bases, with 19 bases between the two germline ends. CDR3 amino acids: CAWTGGRSTPYGYTF. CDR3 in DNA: TGTGCCTGGACTGGAGGGAGGTCGACCCCCTATGGCTACACCTTC.

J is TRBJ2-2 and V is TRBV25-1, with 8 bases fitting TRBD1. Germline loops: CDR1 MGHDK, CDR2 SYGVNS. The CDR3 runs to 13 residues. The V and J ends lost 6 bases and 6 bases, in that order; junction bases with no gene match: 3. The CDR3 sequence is CASSQGAAGELFF. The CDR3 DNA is TGTGCCAGCAGCCAGGGGGCGGCCGGGGAGCTGTTTTTT. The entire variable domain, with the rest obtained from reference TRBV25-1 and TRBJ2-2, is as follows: EADIYQTPRYLVIGTGKKITLECSQTMGHDKMYWYQQDPGMELHLIHYSYGVNSTEKGDLSSESTVSRIRTEHFPLTLESARPSHTSQYLCASSQGAAGELFFGEGSRLTVL.

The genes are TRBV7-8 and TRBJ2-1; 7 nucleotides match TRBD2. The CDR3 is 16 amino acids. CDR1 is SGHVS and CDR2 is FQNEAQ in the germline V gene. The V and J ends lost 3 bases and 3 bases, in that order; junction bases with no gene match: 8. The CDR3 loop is CASSFLASGVYNEQFF. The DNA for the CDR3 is TGTGCCAGCAGCTTCCTCGCTAGCGGAGTCTACAATGAGCAGTTCTTC.

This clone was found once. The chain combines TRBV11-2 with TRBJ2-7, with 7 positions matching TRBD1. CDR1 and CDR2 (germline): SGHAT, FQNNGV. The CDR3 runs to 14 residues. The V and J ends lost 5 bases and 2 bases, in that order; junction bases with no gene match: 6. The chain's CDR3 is CASSRDSYAYEQYF. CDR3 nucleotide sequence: TGTGCCAGCAGCAGGGACAGTTATGCCTACGAGCAGTACTTC.

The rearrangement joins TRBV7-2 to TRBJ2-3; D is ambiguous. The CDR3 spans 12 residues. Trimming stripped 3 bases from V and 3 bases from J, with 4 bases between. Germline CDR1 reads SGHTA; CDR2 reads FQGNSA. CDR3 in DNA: TGTGCCAGCAGCTTCGTAACAGATACGCAGTATTTT. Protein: CASSFVTDTQYF.

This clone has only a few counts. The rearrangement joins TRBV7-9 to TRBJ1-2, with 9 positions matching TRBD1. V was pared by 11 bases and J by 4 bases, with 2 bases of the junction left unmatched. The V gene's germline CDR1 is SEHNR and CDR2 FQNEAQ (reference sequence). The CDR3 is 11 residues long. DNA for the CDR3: TGTGCCGGGACAGGGATCTATGGCTACACCTTC. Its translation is CAGTGIYGYTF.

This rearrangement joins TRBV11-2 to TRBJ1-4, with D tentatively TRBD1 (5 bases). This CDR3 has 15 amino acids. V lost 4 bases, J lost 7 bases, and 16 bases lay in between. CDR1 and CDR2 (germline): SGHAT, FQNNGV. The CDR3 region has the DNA TGTGCCAGCAGCTCCCGATCGGAGGGACCTGAAAAACTGTTTTTT. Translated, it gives CASSSRSEGPEKLFF. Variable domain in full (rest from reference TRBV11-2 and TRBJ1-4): EAGVAQSPRYKIIEKRQSVAFWCNPISGHATLYWYQQILGQGPKLLIQFQNNGVVDDSQLPKDRFSAERLKGVDSTLKIQPAKLEDSAVYLCASSSRSEGPEKLFFGSGTQLSVL.

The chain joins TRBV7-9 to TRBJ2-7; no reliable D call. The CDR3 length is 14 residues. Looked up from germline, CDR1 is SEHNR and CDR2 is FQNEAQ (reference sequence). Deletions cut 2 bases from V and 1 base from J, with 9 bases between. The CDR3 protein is CASSLSTTSYEQYF. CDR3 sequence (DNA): TGTGCCAGCAGCTTATCAACGACATCCTACGAGCAGTACTTC.

The CDR3 DNA follows: TGTGCCAGCAGTTTCGGGGGTATTCGTGTGAACTATGGCTACACCTTC. Translating it yields CASSFGGIRVNYGYTF. The V and J genes are TRBV5-4 and TRBJ1-2; tentatively, D is TRBD1 (5 bases). Trimming cost V 5 bases and J 2 bases, with 19 bases left between them. Germline-derived CDR1 and CDR2 are SGHNT and YYREEE (reference sequence). The CDR3 contains 16 residues.

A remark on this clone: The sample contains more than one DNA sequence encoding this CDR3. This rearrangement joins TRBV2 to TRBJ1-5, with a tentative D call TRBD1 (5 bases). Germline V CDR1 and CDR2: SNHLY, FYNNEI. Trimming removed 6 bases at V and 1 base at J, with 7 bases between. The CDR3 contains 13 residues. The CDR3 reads CASRRDSNQPQHF. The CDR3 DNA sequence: TGTGCCAGCAGGCGGGACAGCAATCAGCCCCAGCATTTT. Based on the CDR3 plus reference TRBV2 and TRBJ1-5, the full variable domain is EPEVTQTPSHQVTQMGQEVILRCVPISNHLYFYWYRQILGQKVEFLVSFYNNEISEKSEIFDDQFSVERPDGSNFTLKIRSTKLEDSAMYFCASRRDSNQPQHFGDGTRLSIL.

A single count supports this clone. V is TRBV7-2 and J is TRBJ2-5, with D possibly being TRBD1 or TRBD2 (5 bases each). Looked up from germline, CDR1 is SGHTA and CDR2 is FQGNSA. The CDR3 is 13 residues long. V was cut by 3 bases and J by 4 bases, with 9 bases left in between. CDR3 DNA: TGTGCCAGCAGCTTGCCTGGGGGAGAGACCCAGTACTTC. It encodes CASSLPGGETQYF.

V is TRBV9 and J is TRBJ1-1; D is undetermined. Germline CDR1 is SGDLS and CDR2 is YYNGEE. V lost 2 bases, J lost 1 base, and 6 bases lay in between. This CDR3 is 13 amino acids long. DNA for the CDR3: TGTGCCAGCAGCGTTCGGTCGAACACTGAAGCTTTCTTT. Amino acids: CASSVRSNTEAFF.